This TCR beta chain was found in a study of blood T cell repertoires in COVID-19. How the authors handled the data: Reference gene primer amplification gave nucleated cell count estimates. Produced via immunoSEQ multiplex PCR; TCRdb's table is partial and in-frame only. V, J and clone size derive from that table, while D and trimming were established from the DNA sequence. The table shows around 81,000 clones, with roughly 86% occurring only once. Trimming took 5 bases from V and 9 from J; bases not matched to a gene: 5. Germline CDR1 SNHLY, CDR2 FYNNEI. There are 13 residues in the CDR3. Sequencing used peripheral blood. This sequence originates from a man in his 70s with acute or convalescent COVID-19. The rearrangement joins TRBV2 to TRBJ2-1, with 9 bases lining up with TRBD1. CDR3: CASSRTGAGEQFF. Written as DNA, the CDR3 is TGTGCCAGCAGTAGGACAGGGGCGGGTGAGCAGTTCTTC.